This is a list of T cell receptor beta chains from one sample in a study. TCRdb analysed the 5' RACE reads with MiXCR anew, one entry per CDR3 protein. This sample carries about 43,000 distinct CDR3 sequences, 29% of them seen once, and the ten largest clones take around 4%. Sequencing was done on a sample of memory CD4+ T cells sorted from a lymph node. The receptors stem from a female donor with breast cancer. Both conserved end residues are part of each CDR3. D genes are given only for firm matches. A row's size may be missing; if present it is once, few, many or a size class.

V,size,length,J,D,DNA,CDR3
TRBV7-2,few,16,TRBJ2-1,TRBD2,TGTGCCAGCAGTCACCCCGGGACTAGCATTTCCAATGAGCAGTTCTTC,CASSHPGTSISNEQFF
TRBV24-1,NA,16,TRBJ2-2,TRBD2,TGTGCCACCAGTCAACTAGCGGGAGCGCGGACCGGGGAGCTGTTTTTT,CATSQLAGARTGELFF
TRBV6-6,few,16,TRBJ1-6,NA,TGTGCCAGCAGTTACGGTCCCCGGGACACAAATTCACCCCTCCACTTT,CASSYGPRDTNSPLHF
TRBV6-4,once,14,TRBJ2-4,TRBD2,TGTGCCAGCAGTGATACCAGCGGGAGTCACATTCAGTACTTC,CASSDTSGSHIQYF
TRBV28,few,11,TRBJ1-5,NA,TGTGCCACTGGAAGGGAAGAGCCCCAGCATTTT,CATGREEPQHF
TRBV11-2,few,12,TRBJ2-5,NA,TGTGCCAGCAGCCACCTGGGTGAGACCCAGTACTTC,CASSHLGETQYF
TRBV9,many,13,TRBJ2-2,NA,TGTGCCAGCAGCGTAATCAGCACCGGGGAGCTGTTTTTT,CASSVISTGELFF
TRBV7-2,few,15,TRBJ1-5,NA,TGTGCCAGCAGCTTAGTTGGGGGAGGGAAGCAGCCCCAGCATTTT,CASSLVGGGKQPQHF
TRBV27,few,14,TRBJ2-7,NA,TGTGCCAGCGGTCCATGGGACTCCAGGGGGGAGCAGTACTTC,CASGPWDSRGEQYF
TRBV4-2,NA,15,TRBJ2-5,NA,TGTGCCAGCAGCCAAGGAACACGACCTGGTGAGACCCAGTACTTC,CASSQGTRPGETQYF
TRBV7-2,NA,12,TRBJ2-5,NA,TGTGCCAGCAGACAGGGTCAAGAGACCCAGTACTTC,CASRQGQETQYF
TRBV9,NA,14,TRBJ2-1,NA,TGTGCCAGCAGCGTAGAGGTGGGGGGCAATGAGCAGTTCTTC,CASSVEVGGNEQFF
TRBV4-1,NA,15,TRBJ2-3,TRBD2,TGCGCCAGCAGGCTAGCGGGGGGCACCACAGATACGCAGTATTTT,CASRLAGGTTDTQYF
TRBV4-2,NA,16,TRBJ2-2,NA,TGTGCCAGCAGCCAACCGACAGCGGGGAACACCGGGGAGCTGTTTTTT,CASSQPTAGNTGELFF
TRBV6-5,NA,13,TRBJ2-1,TRBD2,TGTGCCAGCAGGGTTCCTAGCGGGAGGGAGCAGTTCTTC,CASRVPSGREQFF
TRBV4-1,NA,13,TRBJ1-6,NA,TGCGCCAGCAGCCAAGGAGTGGGTTCACCCCTCCACTTT,CASSQGVGSPLHF
TRBV7-8,NA,15,TRBJ2-3,TRBD2,TGTGCCAGCAGCTTAGACGGGAGGAACACAGATACGCAGTATTTT,CASSLDGRNTDTQYF
TRBV10-2,NA,15,TRBJ2-1,NA,TGCGCCACCGAAACCAGGACAGCCCCCTACAATGAGCAGTTCTTC,CATETRTAPYNEQFF
TRBV20-1,once,12,TRBJ1-1,NA,TGCAGCGCAAAGGGCGGATCGACTGAAGCTTTCTTT,CSAKGGSTEAFF
TRBV25-1,few,12,TRBJ1-2,TRBD1,TGTGCCAGCTCCGGGACAGGCTATGGCTACACCTTC,CASSGTGYGYTF
TRBV20-1,once,13,TRBJ1-2,NA,TGCAGTGGGGAGGTCAGGGAGAACCATGGCTACACCTTC,CSGEVRENHGYTF
TRBV5-1,NA,13,TRBJ2-7,NA,TGCGCCAGCAGCTTGGTGGTTGGGGGCCGTCGGGACTTC,CASSLVVGGRRDF
TRBV6-5,NA,14,TRBJ1-1,NA,TGTGCCAGCAGTTACAGGACGGCGAACACTGAAGCTTTCTTT,CASSYRTANTEAFF
TRBV7-2,few,12,TRBJ2-1,TRBD2,TGTGCCAGCAGCACGACCGGGACTAGCCAGTTCTTC,CASSTTGTSQFF
TRBV29-1,NA,12,TRBJ2-1,TRBD1,TGCAGCGTTGAGGGACAGGGTAAGGAGCAGTTCTTC,CSVEGQGKEQFF
TRBV7-9,NA,13,TRBJ1-5,NA,TGTGCCAGCAGCTCGGACAGCAGCCAGCCCCAGCATTTT,CASSSDSSQPQHF
TRBV7-2,few,14,TRBJ1-2,NA,TGTGCCAGCAGCTCAAGGACCGCTAACTATGGCTACACCTTC,CASSSRTANYGYTF
TRBV11-3,many,13,TRBJ2-3,NA,TGTGCCAGCAGCTTAGGGCCCACAGATACGCAGTATTTT,CASSLGPTDTQYF
TRBV15,NA,16,TRBJ2-3,NA,TGTGCCACCAGCAGAGATAGGGCGGGTAGCACAGATACGCAGTATTTT,CATSRDRAGSTDTQYF
TRBV20-1,NA,15,TRBJ2-3,TRBD2,TGCAGTGCTCGTAGCGGGAGGGTGTTTGCAGATACGCAGTATTTT,CSARSGRVFADTQYF
TRBV7-2,NA,12,TRBJ1-2,NA,TGTGCCAGCAGCCGTTCGCGAGAGGGCTACACCTTC,CASSRSREGYTF
TRBV5-6,NA,16,TRBJ2-1,NA,TGTGCCAGCAGCGCGGCTTCCGGGACTTCCTACAATGAGCAGTTCTTC,CASSAASGTSYNEQFF
TRBV25-1,NA,12,TRBJ2-3,NA,TGTGCCAGCAGTGGCGATTTGGGGACGCAGTATTTT,CASSGDLGTQYF
TRBV5-1,NA,13,TRBJ2-7,NA,TGCGCCAGCAGCGACGGTCGCACCTACGAGCAGTACTTC,CASSDGRTYEQYF
TRBV20-1,NA,15,TRBJ2-7,TRBD2,TGCAGTGCTCAACCCCCAGCGGGACTTACCTACGAGCAGTACTTC,CSAQPPAGLTYEQYF
TRBV7-2,NA,15,TRBJ2-6,NA,TGTGCCAGCAGCCCTCGGGGACACGCGGCCAACGTCCTGACTTTC,CASSPRGHAANVLTF